Following are 26 T cell receptor beta chains from one sample sequenced in a study of blood T cell repertoires in COVID-19 (dated by TCRdb to 2019 to 2021). Library generation was performed with the immunoSEQ multiplex PCR assay. In its TCRdb copy, this immuneACCESS table keeps in-frame sequences only and misses some clones. Where compared with another copy, unresolved V genes explain less than half of these, and the others have no known cause. The sample records 150,000 to 200,000 clones, approximately 88% of which are singletons. The ten largest clones take up 3.5% to 4% of the sample. Material for sequencing was peripheral blood. These receptors originate from a woman aged 60-75 years who had recovered from COVID-19.

The chain links TRBV28 to TRBJ1-4; a weak D match, TRBD1 (5 bases). The CDR3 has 14 residues. The germline V gene has CDR1 MDHEN and CDR2 SYDVKM. Trimming stripped 6 bases from V and 4 bases from J, with 12 bases between. CDR3 residues: CASRQGASNEKLFF. The DNA for the CDR3 is TGTGCCAGCAGACAAGGGGCCAGTAATGAAAAACTGTTTTTT. Full variable domain (outside the CDR3, taken from reference TRBV28 and TRBJ1-4): DVKVTQSSRYLVKRTGEKVFLECVQDMDHENMFWYRQDPGLGLRLIYFSYDVKMKEKGDIPEGYSVSREKKERFSLILESASTNQTSMYLCASRQGASNEKLFFGSGTQLSVL.

V usage is TRBV7-9 and J usage is TRBJ2-1, with D perhaps matching TRBD1 (6 bases). This CDR3 region has 14 residues. With 5 bases removed from V and 5 bases from J, the gap between germline ends came to 13 bases. The germline V gene has CDR1 SEHNR and CDR2 FQNEAQ (reference sequence). The CDR3 protein is CASSHRDNNNEQFF. For the CDR3, the DNA is TGTGCCAGCAGCCACCGGGACAACAACAATGAGCAGTTCTTC.

In this sample, this clone turned up once. J is TRBJ1-5 and V is TRBV27, with D possibly matching TRBD1 (5 bases). The V gene lost 9 bases and the J gene lost 9 bases, with 21 bases spanning the gap. Germline lookup yields CDR1 MNHEY and CDR2 SMNVEV (reference sequence). CDR3 length equals 14 residues. The CDR3 DNA reads as TGTGCCAGACTCTCGCACAGGAAGGTTTGGCCCCAGCATTTT. Translating gives CARLSHRKVWPQHF.

This clone appeared a single time. J is TRBJ1-6 and V is TRBV7-8; the match to TRBD1 covers 7 bases. The germline V gene has CDR1 SGHVS and CDR2 FQNEAQ. CDR3 size: 15 residues. V trimming: 2 bases; J trimming: 9 bases; junction bases outside the gene matches: 7. CDR3 amino acids: CASSLQGVLASPLHF. The CDR3 DNA reads TGTGCCAGCAGCTTACAGGGGGTTCTTGCTTCACCCCTCCACTTT.

V and J are TRBV5-1 and TRBJ1-3; 7 bases are a match to TRBD1. The J segment lost 4 bases and the V segment lost 4 bases, leaving 5 bases of the junction unmatched. The V gene's germline CDR1 is SGHRS and CDR2 YFSETQ. The CDR3 runs to 14 residues. CDR3 nucleotides: TGCGCCAGCAGCAGGGGGACAGTAGGAAACACCATATATTTT. This sequence encodes CASSRGTVGNTIYF.

The genes are TRBV5-4 and TRBJ2-1; 9 nucleotides match TRBD2. The CDR3 loop spans 16 amino acids. Germline V gives CDR1 SGHNT, CDR2 YYREEE (reference sequence). V lost 3 bases to trimming and J lost 12 bases; unmatched junction nucleotides: 16. The CDR3, as DNA: TGTGCCAGCAGCTCCGCCGGGACTAGCAACAGCGGTTCGCAGTTCTTC. It encodes CASSSAGTSNSGSQFF. Full variable domain (rest looked up from reference TRBV5-4 and TRBJ2-1): ETGVTQSPTHLIKTRGQQVTLRCSSQSGHNTVSWYQQALGQGPQFIFQYYREEENGRGNFPPRFSGLQFPNYSSELNVNALELDDSALYLCASSSAGTSNSGSQFFGPGTRLTVL.

The CDR3 region has the DNA TGTGCCAGCAGTGAAGGGGTGGGAGGAACTGAAGCTTTCTTT. Amino acids: CASSEGVGGTEAFF. The chain carries TRBV6-1 and TRBJ1-1, with unresolved D. V was pared by 1 base and J by 5 bases, with 11 bases between. This CDR3 has 14 residues. The V gene's germline CDR1 is MNHNS and CDR2 SASEGT.

This sequence joins TRBV6-6 and TRBJ1-2, with D maybe TRBD1 (6 bases). The CDR3 is made up of 13 amino acids. Germline assignment: CDR1 MNHNY and CDR2 SVGAGI (reference sequence). V was shortened by 2 bases and J by 5 bases, with 9 bases between the two germline ends. The CDR3 reads CASSYEGEYGYTF. CDR3 sequence (DNA): TGTGCCAGCAGTTACGAGGGGGAGTATGGCTACACCTTC.

The J gene is TRBJ2-1, the V gene TRBV2; tentative D call: TRBD2 (5 bases). CDR1 and CDR2 (germline): SNHLY, FYNNEI. Trimming cost V 11 bases and J 0 bases, with 14 bases left between them. There are 14 residues in the CDR3. The CDR3 region is CAGGQASSYNEQFF. For the CDR3, the DNA is TGTGCCGGCGGGCAGGCTAGCTCCTACAATGAGCAGTTCTTC.

The gene calls are TRBV7-9 and TRBJ2-7; the match to TRBD2 covers 7 bases. This CDR3 comprises 12 residues. Germline CDR1 reads SEHNR; CDR2 reads FQNEAQ (reference sequence). V shed 5 bases, J shed 11 bases, and the junction held 9 bases outside the gene matches. Written as DNA, the CDR3 is TGTGCCAGCAGCATGCGGGGGTTGAAGGAGTACTTC. Translated, it gives CASSMRGLKEYF.

V is TRBV4-1 and J is TRBJ1-5; possibly TRBD1 for D (6 bases). Trimming shortened V by 1 base and J by 3 bases, and 7 bases separated the two germline ends. The length of the CDR3 is 14 residues. Germline V lookup: CDR1 MGHRA, CDR2 YSYEKL. CDR3 in DNA: TGCGCCAGCAGCCAAGGGACAGTCAATCAGCCCCAGCATTTT. Residues: CASSQGTVNQPQHF.

The CDR3 loop reads CSVDQDRNTIYF. The DNA for the CDR3 is TGCAGCGTTGATCAGGATCGAAACACCATATATTTT. The chain couples TRBV29-1 to TRBJ1-3; D unresolved. Looked up from germline, CDR1 is SQVTM and CDR2 is ANQGSEA. This CDR3 has 12 amino acids. V lost 3 bases, J lost 5 bases, and 8 bases lay in between.

The chain combines TRBV28 with TRBJ1-2, with no clear D. V was shortened by 6 bases and J by 0 bases, with 14 bases between the two germline ends. The germline V gene has CDR1 MDHEN and CDR2 SYDVKM. The length of the CDR3 is 15 residues. CDR3 protein: CASSRTLKANYGYTF. Here the CDR3 DNA reads TGTGCCAGCAGCCGAACTTTGAAAGCTAACTATGGCTACACCTTC.

This clone was recorded only once. The V and J genes are TRBV6-6 and TRBJ1-1; D call uncertain. Trimming removed 5 bases from V and 5 bases from J, with 9 bases in between. Germline V gives CDR1 MNHNY, CDR2 SVGAGI (reference sequence). The CDR3 covers 12 residues. The CDR3 reads CASSNTGTEAFF. The CDR3, as DNA: TGTGCCAGCAGTAACACGGGGACTGAAGCTTTCTTT.

This chain connects TRBV11-2 to TRBJ2-5; D is perhaps TRBD1 (6 bases). Germline CDR1 is SGHAT and CDR2 is FQNNGV. The CDR3 consists of 13 residues. V was trimmed by 3 bases and J by 5 bases, leaving 10 bases between them. CDR3 in amino acids: CASSLQGRETQYF. In DNA form, the CDR3 reads TGTGCCAGCAGCTTGCAGGGGCGGGAGACCCAGTACTTC.

The CDR3 loop is CASSILGQAPQRYGYTF. In DNA, the CDR3 is TGTGCCAGTAGTATCCTGGGACAGGCACCCCAACGCTATGGCTACACCTTC. The chain recombines TRBV19 with TRBJ1-2; 8 positions match TRBD1. The CDR3 is 17 amino acids. V lost 3 bases and J lost 4; bases outside the gene matches: 13. From germline, CDR1 is LNHDA and CDR2 SQIVND (reference sequence).

The chain uses TRBV28 and TRBJ1-2; TRBD1 matches at 7 bases. This CDR3 comprises 14 residues. J lost 2 bases, V lost 2 bases, and 2 bases had no gene match. Per germline, CDR1 MDHEN and CDR2 SYDVKM. The CDR3 coding sequence is TGTGCCAGCAGTTTACAGACAGGGAACTATGGCTACACCTTC. Translated: CASSLQTGNYGYTF.

The J gene is TRBJ2-7, the V gene TRBV5-6; a possible D gene is TRBD1 (6 bases). The CDR3 length is 14 residues. The V end lost 3 bases, the J end lost 0 bases, and 10 bases lay between the germline ends. CDR1 is SGHDT, CDR2 YYEEEE, per germline. CDR3: CASSSTGNSYEQYF. The CDR3 nucleotides are TGTGCCAGCAGCTCGACAGGTAACTCCTACGAGCAGTACTTC.

The J gene is TRBJ1-1, the V gene TRBV19, with 9 bases that match TRBD1. Per germline, CDR1 LNHDA and CDR2 SQIVND (reference sequence). J lost 6 bases, V lost 4 bases, and 9 bases had no gene match. CDR3 length: 15 amino acids. The CDR3, as DNA: TGTGCCAGTAGTAAGTGGGACAGGGCTATACCTGAAGCTTTCTTT. This translates into CASSKWDRAIPEAFF.

The V call is TRBV7-2, the J call TRBJ2-1; D uncertain. V shed 4 bases and J shed 5 bases, with 9 bases lying between them. The CDR3 contains 13 residues. The germline gives CDR1 SGHTA, CDR2 FQGNSA. In nucleotides, the CDR3 is TGTGCCAGCAGCTCGAGACTCGACAATGAGCAGTTCTTC. This codes for CASSSRLDNEQFF.

The rearrangement links TRBV28 to TRBJ1-1; tentatively, D is TRBD1 (5 bases). Trimming shortened V by 5 bases and J by 1 base, and 8 bases separated the two germline ends. The CDR3 sequence is 13 residues long. From germline, CDR1 is MDHEN and CDR2 SYDVKM. CDR3 residues: CASSPGQNTEAFF. CDR3 in DNA: TGTGCCAGCAGTCCCGGACAGAACACTGAAGCTTTCTTT.

The chain links TRBV3-1 (or the pseudogene TRBV3-2) to TRBJ2-5, with a weak D call TRBD2 (6 bases). The CDR3 covers 15 residues. V lost 5 bases and J lost 5, with 18 bases in between. Germline loops: CDR1 LGHDT, CDR2 YNNKEL (reference sequence). The CDR3 region is CASSYLFGRGETQYF. The CDR3, as DNA: TGTGCCAGCAGCTACCTCTTCGGACGGGGGGAGACCCAGTACTTC.

This clone was picked up one time. This sequence joins TRBV6-6 and TRBJ2-7; 11 bases map to TRBD1. After removal of 2 bases from V and 7 bases from J, the junction contained 4 bases not matched to a gene. The CDR3 totals 14 residues. From germline, CDR1 is MNHNY and CDR2 SVGAGI (reference sequence). The DNA for the CDR3 is TGTGCCAGCAGTTACGGACAGGGGGCGCGAGAGCAGTACTTC. It yields the protein CASSYGQGAREQYF.

The V and J genes are TRBV6-5 and TRBJ1-6; D remains ambiguous. Looked up from germline, CDR1 is MNHEY and CDR2 is SVGAGI. Trimming stripped 9 bases from V and 2 bases from J, with 8 bases between. The CDR3 is made up of 13 amino acids. The CDR3 nucleotides read TGTGCCAGTGCCACAACCTATAATTCACCCCTCCACTTT. Protein product: CASATTYNSPLHF.

This clone appeared once. The chain couples TRBV11-2 to TRBJ1-2, with TRBD1 matching over 7 bases. CDR3 length equals 14 residues. V lost 0 bases to trimming and J lost 6 bases; unmatched junction nucleotides: 4. Germline V gene sequence: CDR1 SGHAT, CDR2 FQNNGV. The CDR3 DNA is TGTGCCAGCAGCTTAGATAGGACAGGCCATGGCTACACCTTC. Protein sequence: CASSLDRTGHGYTF. The variable domain in full, with the rest retrieved from reference TRBV11-2 and TRBJ1-2, is EAGVAQSPRYKIIEKRQSVAFWCNPISGHATLYWYQQILGQGPKLLIQFQNNGVVDDSQLPKDRFSAERLKGVDSTLKIQPAKLEDSAVYLCASSLDRTGHGYTFGSGTRLTVV.

This clone was detected once. The J gene is TRBJ2-4, the V gene TRBV11-2; 12 bases match TRBD2. Germline V gene sequence: CDR1 SGHAT, CDR2 FQNNGV. The length of the CDR3 is 16 residues. V shed 6 bases, J shed 1 base, and the junction held 4 bases outside the gene matches. CDR3 in DNA: TGTGCCAGCAGTTCTACTAGCGGGGGGGCCAAAAACATTCAGTACTTC. Amino acids: CASSSTSGGAKNIQYF. The whole variable domain, remainder taken from reference TRBV11-2 and TRBJ2-4, is EAGVAQSPRYKIIEKRQSVAFWCNPISGHATLYWYQQILGQGPKLLIQFQNNGVVDDSQLPKDRFSAERLKGVDSTLKIQPAKLEDSAVYLCASSSTSGGAKNIQYFGAGTRLSVL.